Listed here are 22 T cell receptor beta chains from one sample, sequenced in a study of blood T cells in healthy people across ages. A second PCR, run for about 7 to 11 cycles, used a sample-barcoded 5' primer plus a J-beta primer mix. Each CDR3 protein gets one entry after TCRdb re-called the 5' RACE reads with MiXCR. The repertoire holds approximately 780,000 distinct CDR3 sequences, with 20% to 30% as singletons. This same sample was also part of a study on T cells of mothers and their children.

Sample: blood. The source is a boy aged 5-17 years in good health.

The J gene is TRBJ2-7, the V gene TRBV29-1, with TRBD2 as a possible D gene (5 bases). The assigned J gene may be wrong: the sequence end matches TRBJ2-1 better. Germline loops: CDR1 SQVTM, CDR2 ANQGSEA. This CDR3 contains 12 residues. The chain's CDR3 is CSVEMRDNEQFF. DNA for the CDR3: TGCAGCGTTGAGATGAGGGACAATGAGCAGTTCTTC.

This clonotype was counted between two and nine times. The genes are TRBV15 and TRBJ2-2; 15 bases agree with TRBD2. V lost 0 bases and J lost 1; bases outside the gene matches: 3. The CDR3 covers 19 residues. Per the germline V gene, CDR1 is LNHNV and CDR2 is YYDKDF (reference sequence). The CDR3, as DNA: TGTGCCACCAGCAGAGAGGGACTAGCGGGGGGCCAGAACACCGGGGAGCTGTTTTTT. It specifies CATSREGLAGGQNTGELFF.

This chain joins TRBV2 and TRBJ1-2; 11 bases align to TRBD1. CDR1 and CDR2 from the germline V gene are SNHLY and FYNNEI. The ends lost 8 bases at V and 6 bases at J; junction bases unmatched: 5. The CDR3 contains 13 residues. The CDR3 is CASVRDRGDGYTF. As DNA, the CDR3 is TGTGCCAGCGTTCGGGACAGGGGGGATGGCTACACCTTC.

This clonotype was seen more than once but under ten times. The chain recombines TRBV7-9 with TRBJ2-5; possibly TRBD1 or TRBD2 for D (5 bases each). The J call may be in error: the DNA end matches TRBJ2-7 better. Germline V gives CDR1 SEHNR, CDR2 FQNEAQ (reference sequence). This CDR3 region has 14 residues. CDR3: CASSSGWGSYEQYF. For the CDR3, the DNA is TGTGCCAGCAGCTCAGGGTGGGGGTCCTACGAGCAGTACTTC.

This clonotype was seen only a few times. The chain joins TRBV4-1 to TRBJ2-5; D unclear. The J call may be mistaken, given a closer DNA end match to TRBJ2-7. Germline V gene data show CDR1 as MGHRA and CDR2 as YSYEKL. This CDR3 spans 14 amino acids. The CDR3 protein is CASSQSGMNYEQYF. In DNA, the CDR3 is TGCGCCAGCAGCCAAAGTGGGATGAACTACGAGCAGTACTTC.

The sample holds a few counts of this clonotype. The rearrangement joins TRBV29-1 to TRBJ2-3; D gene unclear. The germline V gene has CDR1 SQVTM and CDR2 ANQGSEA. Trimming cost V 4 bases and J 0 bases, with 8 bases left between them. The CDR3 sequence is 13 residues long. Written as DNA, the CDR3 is TGCAGCGTTGTTTTTAGCAGCACAGATACGCAGTATTTT. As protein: CSVVFSSTDTQYF.

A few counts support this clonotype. The CDR3 protein is CASSLDRGTRTDTQYF. The CDR3, as DNA: TGCGCCAGCAGCTTGGACAGGGGAACACGCACAGATACGCAGTATTTT. The chain combines TRBV5-1 with TRBJ2-3, with 7 positions matching TRBD1. CDR3 length: 16 residues. J was trimmed by 1 base and V by 0 bases; bases with no gene match: 5. The V gene's germline CDR1 is SGHRS and CDR2 YFSETQ.

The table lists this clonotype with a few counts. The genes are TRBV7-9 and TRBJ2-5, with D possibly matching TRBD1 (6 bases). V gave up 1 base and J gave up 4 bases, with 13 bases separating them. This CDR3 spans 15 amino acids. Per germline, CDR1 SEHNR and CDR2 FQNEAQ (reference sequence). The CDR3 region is CASSLETGWGETQYF. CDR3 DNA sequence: TGTGCCAGCAGCTTAGAGACAGGTTGGGGAGAGACCCAGTACTTC.

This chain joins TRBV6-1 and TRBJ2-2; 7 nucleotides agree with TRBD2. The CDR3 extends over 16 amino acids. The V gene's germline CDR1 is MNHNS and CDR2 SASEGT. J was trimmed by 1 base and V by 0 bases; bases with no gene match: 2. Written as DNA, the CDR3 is TGTGCCAGCAGTGAAGCGGGAGGGTGGAACACCGGGGAGCTGTTTTTT. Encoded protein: CASSEAGGWNTGELFF.

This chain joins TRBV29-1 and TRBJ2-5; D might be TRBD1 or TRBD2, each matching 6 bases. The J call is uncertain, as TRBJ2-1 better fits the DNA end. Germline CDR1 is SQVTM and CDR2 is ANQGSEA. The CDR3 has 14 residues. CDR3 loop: CSAIRGQAYNEQFF. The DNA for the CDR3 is TGCAGCGCCATACGGGGGCAGGCCTACAATGAGCAGTTCTTC.

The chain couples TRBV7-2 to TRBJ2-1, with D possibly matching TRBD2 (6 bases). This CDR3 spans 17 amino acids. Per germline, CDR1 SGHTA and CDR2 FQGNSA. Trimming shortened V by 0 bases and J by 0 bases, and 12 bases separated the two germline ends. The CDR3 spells CASSLALGGSSYNEQFF. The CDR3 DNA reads TGTGCCAGCAGCTTAGCGTTGGGAGGTAGCTCCTACAATGAGCAGTTCTTC.

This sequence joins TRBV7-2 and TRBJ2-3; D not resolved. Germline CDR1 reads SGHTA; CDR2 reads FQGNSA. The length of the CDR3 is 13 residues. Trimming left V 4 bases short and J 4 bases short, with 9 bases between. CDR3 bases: TGTGCCAGCAGCTCGAACCAGGCAGATACGCAGTATTTT. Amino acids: CASSSNQADTQYF.

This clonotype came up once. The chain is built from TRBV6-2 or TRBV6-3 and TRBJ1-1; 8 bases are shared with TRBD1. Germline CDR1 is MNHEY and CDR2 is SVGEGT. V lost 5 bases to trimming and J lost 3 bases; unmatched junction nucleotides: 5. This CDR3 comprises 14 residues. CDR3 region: CASSGDRGYTEAFF. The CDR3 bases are TGTGCCAGCAGTGGCGACAGGGGATACACTGAAGCTTTCTTT.

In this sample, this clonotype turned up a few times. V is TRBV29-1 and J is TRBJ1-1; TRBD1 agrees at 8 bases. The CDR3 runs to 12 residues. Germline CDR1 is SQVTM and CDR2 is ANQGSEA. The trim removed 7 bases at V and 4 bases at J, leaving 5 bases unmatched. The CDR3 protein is CSAGQGGTEAFF. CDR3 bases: TGCAGCGCCGGACAGGGAGGCACTGAAGCTTTCTTT.

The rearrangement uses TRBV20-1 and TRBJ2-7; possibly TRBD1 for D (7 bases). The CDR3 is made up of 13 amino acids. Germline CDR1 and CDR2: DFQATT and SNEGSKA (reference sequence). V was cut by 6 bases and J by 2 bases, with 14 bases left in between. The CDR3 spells CSAQGGKAYEQYF. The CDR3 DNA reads TGCAGTGCCCAGGGGGGCAAGGCCTACGAGCAGTACTTC.

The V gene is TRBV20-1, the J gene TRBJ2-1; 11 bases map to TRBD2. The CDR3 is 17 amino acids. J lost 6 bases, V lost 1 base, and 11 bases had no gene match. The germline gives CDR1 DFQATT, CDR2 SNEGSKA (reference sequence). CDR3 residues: CSARAPLAGGVSNEQFF. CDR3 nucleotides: TGCAGTGCTAGAGCCCCCCTAGCGGGAGGCGTCTCCAATGAGCAGTTCTTC.

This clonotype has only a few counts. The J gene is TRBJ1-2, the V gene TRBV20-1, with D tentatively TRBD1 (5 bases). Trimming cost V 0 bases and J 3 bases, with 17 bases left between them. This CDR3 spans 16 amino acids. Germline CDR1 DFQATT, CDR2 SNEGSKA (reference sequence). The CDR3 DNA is TGCAGTGCTAGAGATGCGCAGACAGTTTTAGACTATGGCTACACCTTC. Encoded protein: CSARDAQTVLDYGYTF.

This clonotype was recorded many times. This CDR3 is CASSLTSGQTETQYF. CDR3 DNA sequence: TGTGCCAGCAGCTTAACAAGCGGGCAAACAGAGACCCAGTACTTC. The chain links TRBV7-3 to TRBJ2-5, with D possibly being TRBD2 (6 bases). CDR3 length: 15 amino acids. Germline V gives CDR1 SGHTA, CDR2 FQGTGA. Trimming removed 0 bases from V and 4 bases from J, with 12 bases in between.

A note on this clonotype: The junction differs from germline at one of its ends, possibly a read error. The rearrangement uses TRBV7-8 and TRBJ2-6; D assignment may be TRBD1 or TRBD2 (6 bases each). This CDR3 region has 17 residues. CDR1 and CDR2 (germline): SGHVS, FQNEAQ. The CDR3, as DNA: TGTGCCAGCAGCCCTCACGGGGGCAGCTCTGGGGCCACCGTCCTGACTTTC. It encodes CASSPHGGSSGATVLTF.

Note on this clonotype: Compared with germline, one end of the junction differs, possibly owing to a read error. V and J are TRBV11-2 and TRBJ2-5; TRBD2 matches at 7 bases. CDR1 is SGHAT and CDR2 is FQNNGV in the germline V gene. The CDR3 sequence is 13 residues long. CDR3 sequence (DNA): TGTGCCAGCAGCCCTAGCGGAAACAATGAGCGGTTCTTC. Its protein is CASSPSGNNERFF.

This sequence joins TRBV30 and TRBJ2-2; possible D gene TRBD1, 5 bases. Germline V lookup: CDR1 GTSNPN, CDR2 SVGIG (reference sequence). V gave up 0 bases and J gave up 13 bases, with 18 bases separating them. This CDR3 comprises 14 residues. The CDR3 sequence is CAWSVRRRSQGLFF. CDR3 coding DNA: TGTGCCTGGAGTGTACGTCGGCGGAGCCAGGGGCTGTTTTTT.

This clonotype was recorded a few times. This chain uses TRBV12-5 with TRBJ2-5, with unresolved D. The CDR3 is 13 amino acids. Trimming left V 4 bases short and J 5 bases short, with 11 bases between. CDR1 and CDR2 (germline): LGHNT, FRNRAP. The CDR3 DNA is TGTGCTAGTGGTTCCCCCCTGGACGAGACCCAGTACTTC. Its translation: CASGSPLDETQYF. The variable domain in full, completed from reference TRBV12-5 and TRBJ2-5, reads DARVTQTPRHKVTEMGQEVTMRCQPILGHNTVFWYRQTMMQGLELLAYFRNRAPLDDSGMPKDRFSAEMPDATLATLKIQPSEPRDSAVYFCASGSPLDETQYFGPGTRLLVL.